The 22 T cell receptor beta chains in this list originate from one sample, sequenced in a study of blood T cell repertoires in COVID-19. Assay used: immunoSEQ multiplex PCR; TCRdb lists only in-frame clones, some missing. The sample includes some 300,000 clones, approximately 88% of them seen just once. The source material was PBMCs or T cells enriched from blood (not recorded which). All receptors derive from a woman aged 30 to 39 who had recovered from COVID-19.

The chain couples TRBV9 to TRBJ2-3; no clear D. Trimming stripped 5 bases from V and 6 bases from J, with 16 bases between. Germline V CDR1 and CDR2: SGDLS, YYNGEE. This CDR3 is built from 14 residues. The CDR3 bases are TGTGCCAGCAGTACCGAGGCGAGACTTGATACGCAGTATTTT. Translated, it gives CASSTEARLDTQYF.

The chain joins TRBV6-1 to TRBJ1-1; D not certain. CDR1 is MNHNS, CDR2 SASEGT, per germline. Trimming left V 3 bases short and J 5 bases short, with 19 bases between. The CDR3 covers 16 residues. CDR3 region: CASSDGLAFIETEAFF. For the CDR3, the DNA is TGTGCCAGCAGTGACGGGTTGGCTTTTATTGAAACTGAAGCTTTCTTT.

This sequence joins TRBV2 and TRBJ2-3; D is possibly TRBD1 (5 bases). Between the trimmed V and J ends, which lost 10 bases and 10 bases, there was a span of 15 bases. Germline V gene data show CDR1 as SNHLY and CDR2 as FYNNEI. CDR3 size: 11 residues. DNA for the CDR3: TGTGCCACAAGGGGTATAGGTCCGCAGTATTTT. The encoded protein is CATRGIGPQYF.

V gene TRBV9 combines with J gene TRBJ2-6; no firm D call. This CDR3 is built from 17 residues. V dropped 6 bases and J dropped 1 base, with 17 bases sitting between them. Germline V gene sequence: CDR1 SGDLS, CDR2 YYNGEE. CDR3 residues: CASTPEGRVSGANVLTF. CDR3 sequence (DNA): TGTGCCAGCACCCCAGAAGGCCGGGTATCTGGGGCCAACGTCCTGACTTTC.

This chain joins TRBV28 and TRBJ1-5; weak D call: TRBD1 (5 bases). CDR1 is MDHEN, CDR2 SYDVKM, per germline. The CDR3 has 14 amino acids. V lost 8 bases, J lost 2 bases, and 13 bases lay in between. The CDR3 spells CASRWAGRNQPQHF. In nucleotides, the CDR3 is TGTGCCAGCCGTTGGGCAGGGCGCAATCAGCCCCAGCATTTT.

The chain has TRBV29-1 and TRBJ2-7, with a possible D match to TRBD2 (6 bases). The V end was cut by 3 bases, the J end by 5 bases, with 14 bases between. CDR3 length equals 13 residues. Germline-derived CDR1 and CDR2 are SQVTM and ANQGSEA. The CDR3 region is CSVDLRGTHEQYF. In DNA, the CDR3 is TGCAGCGTTGACTTACGCGGGACCCACGAGCAGTACTTC.

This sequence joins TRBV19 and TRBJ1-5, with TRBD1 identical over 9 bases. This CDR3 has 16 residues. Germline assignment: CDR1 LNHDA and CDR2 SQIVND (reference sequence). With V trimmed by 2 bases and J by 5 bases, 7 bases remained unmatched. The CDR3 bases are TGTGCCAGTAGTATATTTTTCGGGACAGGGTATCAGCCCCAGCATTTT. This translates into CASSIFFGTGYQPQHF.

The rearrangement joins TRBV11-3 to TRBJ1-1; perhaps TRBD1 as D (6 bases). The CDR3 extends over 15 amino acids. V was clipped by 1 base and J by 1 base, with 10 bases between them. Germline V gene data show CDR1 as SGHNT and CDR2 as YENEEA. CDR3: CASSLGFRGNTEAFF. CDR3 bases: TGTGCCAGCAGCTTAGGCTTCAGGGGGAACACTGAAGCTTTCTTT.

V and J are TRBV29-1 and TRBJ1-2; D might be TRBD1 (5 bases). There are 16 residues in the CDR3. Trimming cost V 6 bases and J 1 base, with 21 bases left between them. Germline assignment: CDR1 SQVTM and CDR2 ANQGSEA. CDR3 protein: CSVPIGSGHSNYGYTF. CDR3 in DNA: TGCAGCGTCCCGATCGGGTCAGGGCACAGTAACTATGGCTACACCTTC.

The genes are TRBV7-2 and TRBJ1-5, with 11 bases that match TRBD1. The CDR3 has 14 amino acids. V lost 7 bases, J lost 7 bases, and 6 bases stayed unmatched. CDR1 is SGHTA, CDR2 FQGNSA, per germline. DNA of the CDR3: TGTGCCAGCACCACGGGACAGGGGGACCAGCCCCAGCATTTT. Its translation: CASTTGQGDQPQHF.

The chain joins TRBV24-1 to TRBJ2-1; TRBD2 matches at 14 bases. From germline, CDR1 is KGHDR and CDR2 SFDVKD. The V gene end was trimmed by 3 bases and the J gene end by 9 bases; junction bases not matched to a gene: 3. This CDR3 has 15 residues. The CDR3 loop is CATSDHGLAGGEQFF. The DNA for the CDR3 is TGTGCCACCAGTGATCACGGACTAGCGGGGGGTGAGCAGTTCTTC.

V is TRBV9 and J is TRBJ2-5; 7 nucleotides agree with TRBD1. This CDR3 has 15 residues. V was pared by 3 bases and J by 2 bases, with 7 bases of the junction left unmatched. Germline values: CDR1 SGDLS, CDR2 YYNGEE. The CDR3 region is CASSASTGWQETQYF. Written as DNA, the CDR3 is TGTGCCAGCAGCGCCTCGACAGGGTGGCAAGAGACCCAGTACTTC.

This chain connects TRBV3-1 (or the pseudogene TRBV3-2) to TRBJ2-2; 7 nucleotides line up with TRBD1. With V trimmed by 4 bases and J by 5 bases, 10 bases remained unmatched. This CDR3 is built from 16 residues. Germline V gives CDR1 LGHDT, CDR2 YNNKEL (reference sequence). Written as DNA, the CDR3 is TGTGCCAGCAGCCGGAGTCGAGGACAGGTTACCGGGGAGCTGTTTTTT. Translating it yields CASSRSRGQVTGELFF.

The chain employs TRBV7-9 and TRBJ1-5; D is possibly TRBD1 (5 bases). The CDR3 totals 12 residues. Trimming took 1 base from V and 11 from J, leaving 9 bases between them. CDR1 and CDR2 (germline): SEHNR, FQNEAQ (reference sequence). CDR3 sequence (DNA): TGTGCCAGCAGCTTAGGGGGCGGGACCCAGCATTTT. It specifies CASSLGGGTQHF.

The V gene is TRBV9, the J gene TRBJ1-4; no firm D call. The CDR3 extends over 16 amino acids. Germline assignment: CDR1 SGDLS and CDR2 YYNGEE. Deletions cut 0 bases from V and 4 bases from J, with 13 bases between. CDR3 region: CASSVGPGTVNEKLFF. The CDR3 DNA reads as TGTGCCAGCAGCGTAGGGCCGGGAACAGTTAATGAAAAACTGTTTTTT.

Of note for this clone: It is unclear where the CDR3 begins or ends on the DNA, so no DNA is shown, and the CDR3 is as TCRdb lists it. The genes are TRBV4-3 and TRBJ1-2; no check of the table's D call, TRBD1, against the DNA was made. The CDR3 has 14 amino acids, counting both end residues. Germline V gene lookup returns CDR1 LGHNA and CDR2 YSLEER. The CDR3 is CASSQDYVGQGSTF.

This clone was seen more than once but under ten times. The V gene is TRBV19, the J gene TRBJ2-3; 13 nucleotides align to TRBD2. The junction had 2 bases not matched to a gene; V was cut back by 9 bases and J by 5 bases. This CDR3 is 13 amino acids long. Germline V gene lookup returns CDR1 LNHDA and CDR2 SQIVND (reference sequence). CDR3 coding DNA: TGTGCCAGCAGACTAGCGGGAGGAGATACGCAGTATTTT. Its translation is CASRLAGGDTQYF.

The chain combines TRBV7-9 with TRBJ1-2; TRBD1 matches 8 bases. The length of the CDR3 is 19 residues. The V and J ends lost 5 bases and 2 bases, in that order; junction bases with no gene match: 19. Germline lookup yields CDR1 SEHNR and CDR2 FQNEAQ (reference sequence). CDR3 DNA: TGTGCCAGCAGCCATTCGGGGGACAGGCTTATTATTAAAAACTATGGCTACACCTTC. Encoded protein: CASSHSGDRLIIKNYGYTF.

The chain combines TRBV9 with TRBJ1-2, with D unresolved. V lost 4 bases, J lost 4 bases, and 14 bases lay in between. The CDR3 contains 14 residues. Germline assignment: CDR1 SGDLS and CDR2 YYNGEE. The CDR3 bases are TGTGCCAGCAGCCCCCACCCAGACTCCTATGGCTACACCTTC. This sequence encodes CASSPHPDSYGYTF.

The CDR3 sequence is CASSQGAVNEKLFF. The CDR3 coding sequence is TGTGCCAGCAGCCAAGGGGCGGTCAATGAAAAACTGTTTTTT. The chain uses TRBV28 and TRBJ1-4; possible D gene TRBD1, 5 bases. The V end lost 6 bases, the J end lost 5 bases, and 13 bases lay between the germline ends. CDR1 is MDHEN and CDR2 is SYDVKM in the germline V gene. The CDR3 extends over 14 amino acids.

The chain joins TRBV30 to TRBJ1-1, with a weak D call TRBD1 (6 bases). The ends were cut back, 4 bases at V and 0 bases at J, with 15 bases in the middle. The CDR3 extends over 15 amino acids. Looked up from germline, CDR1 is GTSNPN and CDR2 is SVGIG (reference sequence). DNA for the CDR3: TGTGCCTGGACCGCCACAGGGAACTTGAACACTGAAGCTTTCTTT. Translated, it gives CAWTATGNLNTEAFF.

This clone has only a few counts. CDR3 sequence reads: CASCSLTGETEAFF. CDR3 coding DNA: TGCGCCAGCTGCTCATTAACGGGGGAGACTGAAGCTTTCTTT. The V call is TRBV5-1, the J call TRBJ1-1, with a possible D match to TRBD1 (5 bases). V was cut by 7 bases and J by 5 bases, with 18 bases left in between. The CDR3 has 14 residues. Germline assignment: CDR1 SGHRS and CDR2 YFSETQ.